This T cell receptor beta chain was recovered during a study of graft-versus-host responses after intestinal transplantation. Across the whole study: Transplant recipients had multivisceral, liver-intestinal, or isolated intestinal grafts. Recipients uniformly received anti-thymocyte globulin induction, followed by tacrolimus and steroids for around 3 years. Study-wide findings and caveats: Early HvG declines after transplant were associated with peak circulating GvH clone levels.

A note on this clone: The antigen is unknown.

The V gene lost 0 bases and the J gene lost 8 bases, with 11 bases spanning the gap. The germline V gene encodes CDR1 GTSNPN and CDR2 SVGIG (reference sequence). The CDR3 is 13 residues long. Method: immunoSEQ multiplex PCR; TCRdb's copy keeps in-frame clones and lacks some. The table includes some 90,000 clones, around 90% detected once. The sequence was collected from a human donor who received an intestinal transplant. The V call is TRBV30, the J call TRBJ2-1; no clear D gene. Material: unstimulated CD4+ T cells sorted from spleen or lymph node cells, obtained before intestinal transplant. The CDR3 is CAWSVWSFHEQFF. Written as DNA, the CDR3 is TGTGCCTGGAGTGTATGGAGCTTCCATGAGCAGTTCTTC.